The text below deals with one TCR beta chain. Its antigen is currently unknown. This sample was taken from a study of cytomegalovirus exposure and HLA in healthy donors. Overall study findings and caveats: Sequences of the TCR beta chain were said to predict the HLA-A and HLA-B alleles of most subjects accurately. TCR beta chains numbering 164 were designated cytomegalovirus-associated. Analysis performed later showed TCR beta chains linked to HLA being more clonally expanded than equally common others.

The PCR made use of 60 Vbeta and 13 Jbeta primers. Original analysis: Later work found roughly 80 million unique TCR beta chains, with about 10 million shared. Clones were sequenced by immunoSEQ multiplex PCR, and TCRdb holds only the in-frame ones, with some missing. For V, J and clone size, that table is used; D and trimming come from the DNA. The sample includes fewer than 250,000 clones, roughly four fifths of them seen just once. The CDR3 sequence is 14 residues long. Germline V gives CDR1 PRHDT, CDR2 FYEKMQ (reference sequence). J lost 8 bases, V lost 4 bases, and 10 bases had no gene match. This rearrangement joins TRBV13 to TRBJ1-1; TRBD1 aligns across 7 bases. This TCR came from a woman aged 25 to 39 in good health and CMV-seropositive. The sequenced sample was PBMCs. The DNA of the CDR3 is TGTGCCAGCAGCTCCCTCGGGACAGTTGACGAAGCTTTCTTT. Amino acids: CASSSLGTVDEAFF.